Listed here are 18 T cell receptor beta chains from one sample, sequenced in a study of blood T cell repertoires in COVID-19. The assay was immunoSEQ multiplex PCR, and TCRdb's table has in-frame clones only and misses some. Here the sample spans approximately 300,000 clones, about 90% being singletons. Material for sequencing was peripheral blood. The receptors here all came from a woman between 45 and 65 years old who had recovered from COVID-19.

A few counts support this clone. V gene TRBV29-1 combines with J gene TRBJ2-3, with D possibly being TRBD2 (7 bases). This CDR3 has 13 residues. Germline CDR1 is SQVTM and CDR2 is ANQGSEA. Trimming pared 4 bases from V and 4 bases from J, leaving 12 bases between. CDR3 sequence: CSVAGGQADTQYF. The CDR3 coding sequence is TGCAGCGTTGCCGGGGGGCAGGCAGATACGCAGTATTTT.

The chain uses TRBV5-1 and TRBJ2-2; weak D call: TRBD1 (6 bases). This CDR3 region has 14 residues. V was pared by 4 bases and J by 6 bases, with 13 bases between. Per the germline V gene, CDR1 is SGHRS and CDR2 is YFSETQ. DNA for the CDR3: TGCGCCAGCAGCCTGGTTACAGGGTCCGGGGAGCTGTTTTTT. It translates to CASSLVTGSGELFF.

The genes are TRBV11-2 and TRBJ2-7; a possible D gene is TRBD2 (7 bases). V lost 4 bases and J 0 bases, leaving 25 bases between the germline ends. Germline CDR1 SGHAT, CDR2 FQNNGV. This CDR3 has 19 amino acids. This CDR3 is CASSYQFLSGGSFSYEQYF. For the CDR3, the DNA is TGTGCCAGCAGCTACCAATTTTTGTCGGGGGGCTCCTTCTCCTACGAGCAGTACTTC.

This clone has a single count. The chain joins TRBV5-4 to TRBJ2-1; D is perhaps TRBD2 (6 bases). There are 16 residues in the CDR3. V lost 4 bases and J lost 3, with 17 bases in between. Per germline, CDR1 SGHNT and CDR2 YYREEE (reference sequence). The CDR3 loop is CASSGTRGTVYNEQFF. The DNA for the CDR3 is TGTGCCAGCAGCGGGACCCGCGGGACCGTCTACAATGAGCAGTTCTTC.

J is TRBJ1-2 and V is TRBV5-1; weak D call: TRBD1 (6 bases). The V end lost 3 bases, the J end lost 0 bases, and 6 bases lay between the germline ends. The CDR3 sequence is 13 residues long. Germline CDR1 SGHRS, CDR2 YFSETQ. The DNA of the CDR3 is TGCGCCAGCAGCTGGGACACTAACTATGGCTACACCTTC. It specifies CASSWDTNYGYTF.

The rearrangement uses TRBV3-1 (or the pseudogene TRBV3-2) and TRBJ2-5; 16 bases match TRBD2. The CDR3 length is 24 residues. J lost 4 bases, V lost 0 bases, and 23 bases had no gene match. Per germline, CDR1 LGHDT and CDR2 YNNKEL (reference sequence). This CDR3 is CASSQDLGTSGGALLGLMRETQYF. In DNA form, the CDR3 reads TGTGCCAGCAGCCAAGATCTAGGGACTAGCGGGGGGGCCCTCCTTGGCCTCATGCGAGAGACCCAGTACTTC.

The sample holds one count of this clone. The CDR3 coding sequence is TGTGCCAGCAGTCCACCCTTTAGCGGGAGGGCCTACGAGCAGTACTTC. Its translation: CASSPPFSGRAYEQYF. The chain couples TRBV28 to TRBJ2-7; 11 bases line up with TRBD2. The CDR3 is 16 residues long. Germline assignment: CDR1 MDHEN and CDR2 SYDVKM. V dropped 5 bases and J dropped 2; count of bases not matched to a gene: 8.

CDR3 protein: CASSRGNTEAFF. DNA for the CDR3: TGTGCCAGCAGTAGGGGGAACACTGAAGCTTTCTTT. The chain uses TRBV7-8 and TRBJ1-1, with D perhaps matching TRBD1 (5 bases). Trimming cost V 6 bases and J 1 base, with 6 bases left between them. Germline V CDR1 and CDR2: SGHVS, FQNEAQ. The CDR3 extends over 12 amino acids.

The chain carries TRBV19 and TRBJ1-5; TRBD1 aligns across 9 bases. The J segment lost 3 bases and the V segment lost 7 bases, leaving 4 bases of the junction unmatched. The CDR3 loop spans 14 amino acids. Germline assignment: CDR1 LNHDA and CDR2 SQIVND (reference sequence). The CDR3 coding sequence is TGTGCCAGTAAGGGGACAGGGAACAATCAGCCCCAGCATTTT. It is translated as CASKGTGNNQPQHF.

The gene calls are TRBV28 and TRBJ2-7; a possible D gene is TRBD1 (5 bases). Trimming took off 5 bases at V and 3 bases at J, with 5 bases between the two ends. Germline lookup yields CDR1 MDHEN and CDR2 SYDVKM. CDR3 size: 11 residues. CDR3 DNA: TGTGCCAGCAGTCAGGGCTACGAGCAGTACTTC. Its translation: CASSQGYEQYF.

The table lists this clone with a count of one. This chain links TRBV9 with TRBJ2-1; 11 bases are shared with TRBD2. Germline V gives CDR1 SGDLS, CDR2 YYNGEE. V lost 3 bases and J lost 4; bases outside the gene matches: 3. The CDR3 contains 15 residues. The CDR3 DNA reads TGTGCCAGCAGCGAGACTAGCGGGACTTACAATGAGCAGTTCTTC. Translation gives CASSETSGTYNEQFF.

Comment on this clone: The sample carries other DNA sequences with the same CDR3. The rearrangement uses TRBV20-1 and TRBJ1-2; 8 bases match TRBD1. The germline gives CDR1 DFQATT, CDR2 SNEGSKA (reference sequence). CDR3 length: 11 amino acids. Germline trimming cut 6 bases from V and 7 bases from J; bases unmatched to any gene: 4. The CDR3 here is CSATDRVGYTF. CDR3 in DNA: TGCAGTGCGACGGACAGGGTTGGCTACACCTTC.

The rearrangement links TRBV15 to TRBJ1-6, with a possible D match to TRBD1 (6 bases). CDR3 length: 15 residues. With 5 bases removed from V and 9 bases from J, the gap between germline ends came to 17 bases. Germline loops: CDR1 LNHNV, CDR2 YYDKDF (reference sequence). The CDR3 loop is CATSGTPQGRSPLHF. CDR3 nucleotides: TGTGCCACCAGCGGCACGCCTCAGGGGCGTTCACCCCTCCACTTT.

J is TRBJ2-2 and V is TRBV6-2 or TRBV6-3; a possible D gene is TRBD2 (5 bases). This CDR3 comprises 15 residues. The germline V and J ends were trimmed by 5 bases and 3 bases, with 13 bases remaining between them. CDR1 and CDR2 (germline): MNHEY, SVGEGT. The CDR3 coding sequence is TGTGCCAGCAGTGGTCTCGGGGAGTACACCGGGGAGCTGTTTTTT. Its translation: CASSGLGEYTGELFF.

The chain is built from TRBV25-1 and TRBJ1-1; TRBD1 matches 7 bases. The V and J ends lost 2 bases and 2 bases, in that order; junction bases with no gene match: 11. Germline values: CDR1 MGHDK, CDR2 SYGVNS. The CDR3 covers 17 residues. Here the CDR3 reads CASSERTGYAENTEAFF. The CDR3 coding sequence is TGTGCCAGCAGTGAACGGACAGGTTATGCAGAAAACACTGAAGCTTTCTTT.

The V call is TRBV5-5, the J call TRBJ1-1, with a tentative D call TRBD1 (5 bases). In germline, CDR1 is SGHKS, CDR2 YYEKEE (reference sequence). CDR3 length equals 16 residues. Trimming shortened V by 0 bases and J by 2 bases, and 14 bases separated the two germline ends. CDR3 coding DNA: TGTGCCAGCAGCTTGGCCAGGGTTGGAATAAACACTGAAGCTTTCTTT. This gives the protein CASSLARVGINTEAFF.

V usage is TRBV14 and J usage is TRBJ2-2; 9 bases match TRBD2. The CDR3 contains 17 residues. Germline CDR1 and CDR2: SGHDN and FVKESK. The trim removed 3 bases at V and 4 bases at J, leaving 9 bases unmatched. Written as DNA, the CDR3 is TGTGCCAGCAGCCACGGACTAGCGAAACTGGGCACCGGGGAGCTGTTTTTT. It codes for CASSHGLAKLGTGELFF.

The chain joins TRBV7-2 to TRBJ2-3; 7 bases match TRBD2. The CDR3 runs 16 residues. Germline CDR1 and CDR2: SGHTA and FQGNSA. Germline trimming cut 1 base from V and 4 bases from J; bases unmatched to any gene: 8. DNA for the CDR3: TGTGCCAGCAGCTTAGATTTTACGGGGGGATCAGATACGCAGTATTTT. It encodes CASSLDFTGGSDTQYF.